The 5 T cell receptor beta chains in this list originate from one sample, sequenced in a study of blood T cell repertoires in COVID-19. Libraries were prepared by immunoSEQ multiplex PCR; TCRdb keeps only in-frame clonotypes and omits some of them. The sample has some 190,000 clones, around 80% seen once. The sample comprised PBMCs or T cells enriched from blood (not recorded which). Receptors were obtained from a young man with acute COVID-19.

This sequence joins TRBV14 and TRBJ1-5, with D unresolved. The CDR3 covers 13 residues. V lost 0 bases to trimming and J lost 8 bases, with 8 bases between them. The germline V gene has CDR1 SGHDN and CDR2 FVKESK. CDR3 sequence: CASSQDGEEPQHF. The DNA of the CDR3 is TGTGCCAGCAGCCAAGATGGGGAGGAGCCCCAGCATTTT. The full variable domain, with the rest looked up from reference TRBV14 and TRBJ1-5, is EAGVTQFPSHSVIEKGQTVTLRCDPISGHDNLYWYRRVMGKEIKFLLHFVKESKQDESGMPNNRFLAERTGGTYSTLKVQPAELEDSGVYFCASSQDGEEPQHFGDGTRLSIL.

This rearrangement joins TRBV11-2 to TRBJ1-2; 7 positions match TRBD1. The CDR3 loop spans 14 amino acids. In germline, CDR1 is SGHAT, CDR2 FQNNGV. The V gene end was trimmed by 5 bases and the J gene end by 8 bases; junction bases not matched to a gene: 11. CDR3 sequence reads: CASSPDRLGSGYTF. The DNA for the CDR3 is TGTGCCAGCAGCCCGGACAGGTTGGGCTCCGGCTACACCTTC.

The rearrangement joins TRBV3-1 (or the pseudogene TRBV3-2) to TRBJ2-4; the D gene is possibly TRBD2 (6 bases). The CDR3 has 17 amino acids. Germline V gene sequence: CDR1 LGHDT, CDR2 YNNKEL (reference sequence). The V gene lost 4 bases and the J gene lost 2 bases, with 18 bases spanning the gap. Written as DNA, the CDR3 is TGTGCCAGCAGCCCCTATCCCGGAGGGGAGACCAAAAACATTCAGTACTTC. Protein sequence: CASSPYPGGETKNIQYF.

The chain employs TRBV29-1 and TRBJ1-4; D remains unclear. V was cut by 3 bases and J by 8 bases, with 13 bases left in between. CDR3 size: 13 residues. The germline V gene has CDR1 SQVTM and CDR2 ANQGSEA. This chain's CDR3 is CSVERRLREKLFF. CDR3 bases: TGCAGCGTTGAGCGGCGGCTTAGAGAAAAACTGTTTTTT.

This chain joins TRBV6-5 and TRBJ1-1; D unresolved. This CDR3 contains 14 residues. In germline, CDR1 is MNHEY, CDR2 SVGAGI. With 5 bases removed from V and 3 bases from J, the gap between germline ends came to 13 bases. The CDR3 region is CASSPPSLHTEAFF. As DNA, the CDR3 is TGTGCCAGCAGTCCCCCGAGCCTACACACTGAAGCTTTCTTT.